This TCR beta chain is from a study of blood T cells in healthy people across ages. Study-wide findings and caveats: Compared with aged donors, long-lived donors showed fewer expanded clones, suggesting selection. Per million T cells, TCR beta diversity dropped about linearly as age rose. As naive T cell percentage varied, TCR beta diversity correlated strongly with it.

Looked up from germline, CDR1 is DFQATT and CDR2 is SNEGSKA (reference sequence). The CDR3 totals 12 residues. Through a sample-barcoded 5' primer and a J-beta primer mix, a second PCR was run for roughly 7 to 12 cycles. TCRdb recomputed calls from the 5' RACE reads with MiXCR, one row per CDR3 protein. The repertoire holds around 2 million distinct CDR3 sequences, with about two fifths as singletons. Turning to this clonotype: Its antigen is not identified.

The sample comprised blood. V and J are TRBV20-1 and TRBJ2-3; TRBD1 aligns across 10 bases. The clonotype originates from a human donor in good health. The CDR3 DNA reads TGCAGGGCTCTGGAGGGACAGGGGCCGCAGTATTTT. Its translation is CRALEGQGPQYF.